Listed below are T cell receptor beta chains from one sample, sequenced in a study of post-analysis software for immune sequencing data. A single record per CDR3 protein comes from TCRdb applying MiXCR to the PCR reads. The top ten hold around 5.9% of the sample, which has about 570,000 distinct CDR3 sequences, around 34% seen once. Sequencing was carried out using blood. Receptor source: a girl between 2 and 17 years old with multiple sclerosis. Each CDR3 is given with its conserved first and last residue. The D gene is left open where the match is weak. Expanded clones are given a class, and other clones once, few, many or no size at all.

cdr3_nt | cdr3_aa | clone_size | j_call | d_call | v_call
TGCAGTGCTAGAGGGGCAGCCTCCTACGAGCAGTACTTC | CSARGAASYEQYF | few | TRBJ2-7 | . | TRBV20-1
TGCAGGGCCGGCTCTTCAAGGTCCTACGAGCAGTACTTC | CRAGSSRSYEQYF | . | TRBJ2-7 | . | TRBV20-1
TGTGCCAGCAGGGACGGGGGGTTTTCCTACAATGAGCAGTTCTTC | CASRDGGFSYNEQFF | . | TRBJ2-1 | TRBD2 | TRBV3-1
TGTGCCAGCAGAGTGCCGATCGGGGTGGGGGGTCATTGGAATGAGCAGTTCTTC | CASRVPIGVGGHWNEQFF | few | TRBJ2-1 | . | TRBV12-3/TRBV12-4
TGTGCCAGCAGAAAGGGACAGGGGGGCACCTATGGCTACACCTTC | CASRKGQGGTYGYTF | . | TRBJ1-2 | TRBD1 | TRBV28
TGTGCCAGCTCCCTTAGCGCCCTGGGGGAGCAGTACTTC | CASSLSALGEQYF | few | TRBJ2-7 | . | TRBV6-6
TGCGCCAGCAGCCTAGACACAGCCGGCAACCAGGACTTC | CASSLDTAGNQDF | . | TRBJ2-4 | . | TRBV5-1
TGTGCCAGCAGTTACCAAGCGGGGACGACCTACGAGCAGTACTTC | CASSYQAGTTYEQYF | . | TRBJ2-7 | TRBD2 | TRBV6-5
TGCGCCAGCAGCCCGGGACTACTTCGAGAGACCCAGTACTTC | CASSPGLLRETQYF | . | TRBJ2-5 | TRBD2 | TRBV5-1
TGTGCCAGCAACCCTGGGACGGTTGAGACCCAGTACTTC | CASNPGTVETQYF | . | TRBJ2-5 | . | TRBV11-3
TGTGCCAGCAGCCAAGATCGCGGAGCACTTAATTCACCCCTCCACTTT | CASSQDRGALNSPLHF | . | TRBJ1-6 | . | TRBV3-1
TGTGCCAGCAGCCAAGTGGGGGTCAGAACCTACGAGCAGTACTTC | CASSQVGVRTYEQYF | . | TRBJ2-7 | . | TRBV14
TGCGCCAGCAGCCAGGGTTCCCGGGACCTCCAGCAGTTCTTC | CASSQGSRDLQQFF | . | TRBJ2-1 | . | TRBV4-1
TGTGCCAGCAGTGACGGGGGGCCAGGGGGAGAGACCCAGTACTTC | CASSDGGPGGETQYF | . | TRBJ2-5 | . | TRBV6-6
TGTGCCAGCAGTTTATGGGGCCAACTAGCCAAAAACATTCAGTACTTC | CASSLWGQLAKNIQYF | few | TRBJ2-4 | . | TRBV12-3/TRBV12-4
TGTGCCAGCAGCTCGCCCCTGACGCTCTCCTACAATGAGCAGTTCTTC | CASSSPLTLSYNEQFF | . | TRBJ2-1 | . | TRBV5-4
TGTGCCAGCACGGGCTCCTACGAGCAGTACTTC | CASTGSYEQYF | . | TRBJ2-7 | . | TRBV25-1
TGTGCCAGCAGAACCGGGACTAGACCCGGGGAGCTGTTTTTT | CASRTGTRPGELFF | . | TRBJ2-2 | TRBD2 | TRBV6-6
TGCGCCAGCAGCTTCACAGGGGACCTGATTAGAACCCCCAATGAGCAGTTCTTC | CASSFTGDLIRTPNEQFF | few | TRBJ2-1 | TRBD1 | TRBV5-1
TGTGCCAGCAGAGGGGGGTTGTGGGACTATGGCTACACCTTC | CASRGGLWDYGYTF | . | TRBJ1-2 | . | TRBV2
TGTGCCAGCAGCCAAGGTCTGCCGGATACGCAGTATTTT | CASSQGLPDTQYF | . | TRBJ2-3 | . | TRBV3-1
TGCGCCAGCAGCCCACAGGACAGCTACGAGCAGTACTTC | CASSPQDSYEQYF | . | TRBJ2-7 | . | TRBV5-1
TGCAGCGTTGCCGTCCAGGGGCCGGAGACCCAGTACTTC | CSVAVQGPETQYF | few | TRBJ2-5 | . | TRBV29-1
TGTGCCAGCAGCTTAGATGAGGAGTGGGGGGAGCAGTTCTTC | CASSLDEEWGEQFF | few | TRBJ2-1 | . | TRBV11-2
TGCAGCGTTGTCCCGAGACTAGCGGGGGGAAGAGAGACCCAGTACTTC | CSVVPRLAGGRETQYF | . | TRBJ2-5 | TRBD2 | TRBV29-1
TGCGCCAGCAGCCTCCAGACGGGCCCGAACACTGAAGCTTTCTTT | CASSLQTGPNTEAFF | . | TRBJ1-1 | . | TRBV5-1
TGCAGCGTTGAAGATCTCGAGGAAAACTATGGCTACACCTTC | CSVEDLEENYGYTF | few | TRBJ1-2 | . | TRBV29-1
TGTGCCAGCAGACTAGCGGGGGGGACGAACACCGGGGAGCTGTTTTTT | CASRLAGGTNTGELFF | . | TRBJ2-2 | TRBD2 | TRBV27
TGTGCCAGCAGCGTAGCGGCAGCGAACACCGGGGAGCTGTTTTTT | CASSVAAANTGELFF | . | TRBJ2-2 | . | TRBV9
TGCAGTGCTTCGACGGCGGGGAATTCACCCCTCCACTTT | CSASTAGNSPLHF | . | TRBJ1-6 | . | TRBV20-1
TGTGCCACCAGCAGTGGGGGGATCGGGGAAAAACTGTTTTTT | CATSSGGIGEKLFF | few | TRBJ1-4 | . | TRBV15
TGTGCCAGCACCACGAGTTACGGGCAGTTCTTC | CASTTSYGQFF | . | TRBJ2-1 | . | TRBV5-7
TGTGCCAGCTCACCACAGGGCCTCCAAGAGACCCAGTACTTC | CASSPQGLQETQYF | . | TRBJ2-5 | . | TRBV18
TGTGCCAGCAGCTTAAATCGGGCGGGGAGTCCATCAGATACGCAGTATTTT | CASSLNRAGSPSDTQYF | . | TRBJ2-3 | . | TRBV7-3
TGTGCCAGCAGTGAGGGAGCGGGGGCCGCCAATGAGCAGTTCTTC | CASSEGAGAANEQFF | few | TRBJ2-1 | TRBD2 | TRBV2
TGTGCCAGCAGTTTGGGGGCCTTGGACAATAACTATGGCTACACCTTC | CASSLGALDNNYGYTF | . | TRBJ1-2 | . | TRBV28
TGTGCCAGCAGCTCGGACAGACTCAACTATGGCTACACCTTC | CASSSDRLNYGYTF | . | TRBJ1-2 | . | TRBV13
TGTGCCAGCAGTTTACCCTTACCAGGGAACTATGGCTACACCTTC | CASSLPLPGNYGYTF | . | TRBJ1-2 | . | TRBV12-3/TRBV12-4
TGTGCCAGCACCGACATCGGGGACAGGGGAATTGATGAGCAGTTCTTC | CASTDIGDRGIDEQFF | . | TRBJ2-1 | TRBD1 | TRBV12-3/TRBV12-4
TGTGCCAGCAGCTTCTTCGGGACAGGGCACTACAATGAGCAGTTCTTC | CASSFFGTGHYNEQFF | . | TRBJ2-1 | TRBD1 | TRBV7-9
TGCGCCAGCAGCTTGGCGACATCCCGGGGCTACACCTTC | CASSLATSRGYTF | . | TRBJ1-2 | . | TRBV5-1
TGCAGTGCTAGGGGGGACGCCTCTAACTATGGCTACACCTTC | CSARGDASNYGYTF | few | TRBJ1-2 | . | TRBV20-1
TGTGCCAGCAGTCCGTCGGACAGCTCCTATAATTCACCCCTCCACTTT | CASSPSDSSYNSPLHF | few | TRBJ1-6 | . | TRBV28
TGTGCCAGCAGCTTAGGGTCTAGCGGACAAGAGACCCAGTACTTC | CASSLGSSGQETQYF | . | TRBJ2-5 | TRBD2 | TRBV7-3
TGTGCCAGCAGCAGCGGGACTAGCGGGGGAGAGACCCGGTACTTC | CASSSGTSGGETRYF | . | TRBJ2-7 | TRBD2 | TRBV5-8
TGTGCCAGCAGTCCTAGTACCGGGGGGGGTGAAAAACTGTTTTTT | CASSPSTGGGEKLFF | few | TRBJ1-4 | . | TRBV28
TGTGCCAGCAGCGTTCCCGGGACGACCCTCTACACCTTC | CASSVPGTTLYTF | few | TRBJ1-2 | . | TRBV7-6
TGCGCCAGCAGCTTGTCCGGAGCTAACTATGGCTACACCTTC | CASSLSGANYGYTF | few | TRBJ1-2 | . | TRBV5-1
TGTGCCAGCAGTTACAGGACCGGAGAGGAGTCTGGGGCCAACGTCCTGACTTTC | CASSYRTGEESGANVLTF | . | TRBJ2-6 | . | TRBV6-5
TGCGCCAGCAGCTTGGGGACAGTTGGGGCCAACGTCCTGACTTTC | CASSLGTVGANVLTF | many | TRBJ2-6 | . | TRBV5-1
TGTGCCAGCAGTTTCCCGGGGGGGCAAGAGACCCAGTACTTC | CASSFPGGQETQYF | many | TRBJ2-5 | TRBD2 | TRBV6-6
TGTGCCAGCAGTGAAATATTCGAGGGACAGAGATACAATGAGCAGTTCTTC | CASSEIFEGQRYNEQFF | . | TRBJ2-1 | TRBD1 | TRBV2
TGCAGCGGTGGAGGGGGTAGCAATCAGCCCCAGCATTTT | CSGGGGSNQPQHF | . | TRBJ1-5 | . | TRBV29-1
TGTACCAGCAGCTTCTTAGCGGGGGCGGAGAAAAACATTCAGTACTTC | CTSSFLAGAEKNIQYF | . | TRBJ2-4 | TRBD2 | TRBV5-5
TGTGCCAGCAGCTTAGCCCAGGGGGAAGCTTTCTTT | CASSLAQGEAFF | once | TRBJ1-1 | . | TRBV7-8
TGTGCCAGCAGCCAGGTTTGGAACAGTCTGGGCGGCTACACCTTC | CASSQVWNSLGGYTF | . | TRBJ1-2 | . | TRBV3-1
TGTGCCAGCAGTGAGCTGAGGGTGAGGGAATATGGCTACACCTTC | CASSELRVREYGYTF | few | TRBJ1-2 | . | TRBV2
TGTGCCAGCATCAAGGTCCGGGGGGCAGCAGATACGCAGTATTTT | CASIKVRGAADTQYF | . | TRBJ2-3 | . | TRBV12-3/TRBV12-4
TGTGCCAGCAGCTTAGATGTTTGGCCCCGGGAGACCCAGTACTTC | CASSLDVWPRETQYF | few | TRBJ2-5 | . | TRBV7-6